This T cell receptor (beta chain) was found in a study of cytomegalovirus exposure and HLA in healthy donors. V was clipped by 4 bases and J by 11 bases; unmatched bases: 8. Germline assignment: CDR1 SGHRS and CDR2 YFSETQ. This CDR3 has 13 amino acids. The PCR contained 60 Vbeta and 13 Jbeta primers. Clones were read by immunoSEQ multiplex PCR, and TCRdb kept only the in-frame ones, dropping some. Of about 110,000 clones in the sample, 70% to 85% are singletons; the top ten hold nearly 2.5%. The sequence derives from a young woman in good health and CMV-seronegative. The genes are TRBV5-1 and TRBJ2-4; TRBD1 matches 8 bases. The specimen sequenced was PBMCs. The chain's CDR3 is CASSPRDRIFQYF. The CDR3 DNA follows: TGCGCCAGCAGCCCCCGGGACAGGATTTTTCAGTACTTC.